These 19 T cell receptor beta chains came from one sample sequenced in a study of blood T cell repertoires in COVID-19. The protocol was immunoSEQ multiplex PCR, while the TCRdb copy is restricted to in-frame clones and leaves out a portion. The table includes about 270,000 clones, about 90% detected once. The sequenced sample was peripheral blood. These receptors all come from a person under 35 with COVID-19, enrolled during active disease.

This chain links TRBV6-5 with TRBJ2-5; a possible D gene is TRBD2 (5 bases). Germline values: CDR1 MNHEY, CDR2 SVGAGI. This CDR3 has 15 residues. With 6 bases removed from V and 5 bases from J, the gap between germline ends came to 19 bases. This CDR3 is CASRGSRGGWETQYF. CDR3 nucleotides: TGTGCCAGCAGGGGATCTAGAGGAGGATGGGAGACCCAGTACTTC.

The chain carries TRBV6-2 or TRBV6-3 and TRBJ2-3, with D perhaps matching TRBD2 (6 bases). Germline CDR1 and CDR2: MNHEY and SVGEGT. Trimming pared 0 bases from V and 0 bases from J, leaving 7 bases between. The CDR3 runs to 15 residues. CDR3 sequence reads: CASSYSSGSTDTQYF. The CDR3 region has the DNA TGTGCCAGCAGTTACTCGAGCGGGAGCACAGATACGCAGTATTTT.

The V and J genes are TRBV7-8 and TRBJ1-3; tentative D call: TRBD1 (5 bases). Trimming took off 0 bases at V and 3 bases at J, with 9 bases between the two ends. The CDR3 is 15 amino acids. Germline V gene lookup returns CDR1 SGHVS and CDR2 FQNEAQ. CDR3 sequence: CASSLARQGGNTIYF. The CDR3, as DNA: TGTGCCAGCAGCTTAGCGCGGCAGGGTGGAAACACCATATATTTT.

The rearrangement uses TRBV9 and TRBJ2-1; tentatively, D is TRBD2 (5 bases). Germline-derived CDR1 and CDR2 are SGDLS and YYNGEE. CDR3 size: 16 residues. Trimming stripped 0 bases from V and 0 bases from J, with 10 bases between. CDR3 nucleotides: TGTGCCAGCAGCGTAGCTCTGGGGAGCTCCTACAATGAGCAGTTCTTC. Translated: CASSVALGSSYNEQFF. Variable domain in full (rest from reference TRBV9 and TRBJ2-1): DSGVTQTPKHLITATGQRVTLRCSPRSGDLSVYWYQQSLDQGLQFLIQYYNGEERAKGNILERFSAQQFPDLHSELNLSSLELGDSALYFCASSVALGSSYNEQFFGPGTRLTVL.

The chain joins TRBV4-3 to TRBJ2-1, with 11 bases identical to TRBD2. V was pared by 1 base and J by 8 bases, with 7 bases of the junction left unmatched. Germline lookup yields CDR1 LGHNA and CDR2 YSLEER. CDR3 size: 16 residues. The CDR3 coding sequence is TGCGCCAGCAGCCAAGGTCTAGCGGGAGGCGGCGATGAGCAGTTCTTC. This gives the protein CASSQGLAGGGDEQFF.

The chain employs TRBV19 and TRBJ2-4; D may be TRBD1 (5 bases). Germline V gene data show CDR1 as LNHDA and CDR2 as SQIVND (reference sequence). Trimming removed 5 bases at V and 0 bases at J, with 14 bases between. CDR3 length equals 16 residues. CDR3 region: CASSPDSRLAKNIQYF. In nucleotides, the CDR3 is TGTGCCAGTAGTCCAGACAGTAGGCTAGCCAAAAACATTCAGTACTTC.

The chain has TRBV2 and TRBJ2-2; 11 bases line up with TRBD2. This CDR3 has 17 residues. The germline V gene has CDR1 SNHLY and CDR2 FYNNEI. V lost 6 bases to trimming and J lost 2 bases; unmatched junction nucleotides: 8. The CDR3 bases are TGTGCCAGCAGCGTAACTAGCGGGAGCGGAAACACCGGGGAGCTGTTTTTT. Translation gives CASSVTSGSGNTGELFF.

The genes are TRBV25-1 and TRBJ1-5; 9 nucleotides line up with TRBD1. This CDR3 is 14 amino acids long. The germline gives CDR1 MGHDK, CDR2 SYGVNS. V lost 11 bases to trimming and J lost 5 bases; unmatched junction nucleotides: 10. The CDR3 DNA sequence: TGTGCCGGACCGGACAGGGGAGAGGATCAGCCCCAGCATTTT. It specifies CAGPDRGEDQPQHF.

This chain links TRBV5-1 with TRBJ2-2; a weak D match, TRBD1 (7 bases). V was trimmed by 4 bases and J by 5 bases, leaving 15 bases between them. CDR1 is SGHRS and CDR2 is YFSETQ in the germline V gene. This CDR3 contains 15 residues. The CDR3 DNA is TGCGCCAGCAGCCTGCCGACAGGGACTACCGGGGAGCTGTTTTTT. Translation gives CASSLPTGTTGELFF.

The CDR3 here is CASSQQGGERGANVLTF. CDR3 sequence (DNA): TGCGCCAGCAGCCAACAGGGGGGCGAGAGAGGGGCCAACGTCCTGACTTTC. The V and J genes are TRBV4-3 and TRBJ2-6; weak D call: TRBD1 (7 bases). Trimming shortened V by 2 bases and J by 4 bases, and 15 bases separated the two germline ends. The germline V gene has CDR1 LGHNA and CDR2 YSLEER. CDR3 size: 17 residues.

CDR3 in DNA: TGTGCCACCAGTGACCCGACGACGGGACAGGGAGGCAATGAGCAGTTCTTC. Residues: CATSDPTTGQGGNEQFF. This sequence joins TRBV24-1 and TRBJ2-1; 9 bases match TRBD1. The germline CDR1 and CDR2 sequences are KGHDR and SFDVKD. With V trimmed by 4 bases and J by 6 bases, 12 bases remained unmatched. CDR3 size: 17 residues.

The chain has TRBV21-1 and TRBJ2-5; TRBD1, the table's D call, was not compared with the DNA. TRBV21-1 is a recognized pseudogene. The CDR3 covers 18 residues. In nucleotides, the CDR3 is TGTGCCAGCACCAATTCCCTCTCAGGACAGGGGATCCAAGAGACCCAGTACTTC. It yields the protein CASTNSLSGQGIQETQYF.

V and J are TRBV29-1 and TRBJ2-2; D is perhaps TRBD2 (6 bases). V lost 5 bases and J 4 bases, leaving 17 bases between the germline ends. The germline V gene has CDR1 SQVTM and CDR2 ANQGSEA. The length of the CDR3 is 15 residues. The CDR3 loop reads CSVRPPGTLTGELFF. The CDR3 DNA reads TGCAGCGTTAGGCCCCCCGGGACTCTCACCGGGGAGCTGTTTTTT.

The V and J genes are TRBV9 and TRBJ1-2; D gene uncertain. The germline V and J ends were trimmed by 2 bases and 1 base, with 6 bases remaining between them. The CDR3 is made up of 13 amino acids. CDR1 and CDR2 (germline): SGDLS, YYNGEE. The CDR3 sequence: CASSVYGNYGYTF. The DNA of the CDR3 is TGTGCCAGCAGCGTTTACGGTAACTATGGCTACACCTTC.

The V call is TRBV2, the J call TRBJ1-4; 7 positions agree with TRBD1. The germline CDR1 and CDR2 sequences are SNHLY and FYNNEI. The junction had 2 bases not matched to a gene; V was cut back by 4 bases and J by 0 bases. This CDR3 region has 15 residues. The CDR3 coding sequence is TGTGCCAGCAGTGGTACAGGGGCAACTAATGAAAAACTGTTTTTT. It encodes CASSGTGATNEKLFF.

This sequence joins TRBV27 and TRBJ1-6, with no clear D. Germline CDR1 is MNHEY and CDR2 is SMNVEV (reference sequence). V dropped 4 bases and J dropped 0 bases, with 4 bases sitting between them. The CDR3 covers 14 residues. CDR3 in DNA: TGTGCCAGCAGTTGGAGCTCCTATAATTCACCCCTCCACTTT. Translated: CASSWSSYNSPLHF.

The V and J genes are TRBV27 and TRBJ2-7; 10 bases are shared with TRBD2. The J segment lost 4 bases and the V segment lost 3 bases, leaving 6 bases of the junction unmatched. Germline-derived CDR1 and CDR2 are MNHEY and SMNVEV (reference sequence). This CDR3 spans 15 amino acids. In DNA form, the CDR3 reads TGTGCCAGCAGTTTCTCTAGCGGGAGAGCTTACGAGCAGTACTTC. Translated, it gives CASSFSSGRAYEQYF.

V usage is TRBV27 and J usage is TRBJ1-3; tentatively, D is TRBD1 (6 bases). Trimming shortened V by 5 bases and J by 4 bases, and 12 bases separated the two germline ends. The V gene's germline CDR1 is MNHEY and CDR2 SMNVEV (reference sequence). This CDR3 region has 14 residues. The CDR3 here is CASSAGVAGNTIYF. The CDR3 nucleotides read TGTGCCAGCAGTGCAGGGGTGGCCGGAAACACCATATATTTT.

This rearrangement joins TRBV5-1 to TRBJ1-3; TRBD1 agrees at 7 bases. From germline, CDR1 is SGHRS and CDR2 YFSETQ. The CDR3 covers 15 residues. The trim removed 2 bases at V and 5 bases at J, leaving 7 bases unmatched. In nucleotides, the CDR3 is TGCGCCAGCAGCTTCGGACAGGCTCTTCGAAACACCATATATTTT. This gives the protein CASSFGQALRNTIYF.